The 17 T cell receptor beta chains given below trace back to one sample, sequenced in a study of T cell responses to AZD1222 COVID-19 vaccine. Clones were sequenced by immunoSEQ multiplex PCR, and TCRdb holds only the in-frame ones, with some missing. Of tens of thousands of clones listed, 80% were seen once; the top ten hold 11% to 15%. Sample: peripheral blood, taken 28 days after the second AZD1222 dose. All receptors come from an adult who received the AZD1222 COVID-19 vaccine.

This chain links TRBV5-1 with TRBJ2-5; TRBD2 aligns across 9 bases. The CDR3 runs to 17 residues. Trimming removed 4 bases from V and 8 bases from J; junction bases left unmatched: 18. The germline V gene encodes CDR1 SGHRS and CDR2 YFSETQ. CDR3 amino acids: CASSLGTSTFRGETQYF. The CDR3 DNA follows: TGCGCCAGCAGCCTCGGGACTAGCACGTTTAGGGGGGAAACCCAGTACTTC.

This chain links TRBV30 with TRBJ1-1; 8 bases align to TRBD1. Trimming took 5 bases from V and 5 from J; bases not matched to a gene: 4. CDR1 is GTSNPN, CDR2 SVGIG, per germline (reference sequence). CDR3 length: 12 amino acids. The CDR3 region is CAWGQGGTEAFF. Written as DNA, the CDR3 is TGTGCCTGGGGACAGGGCGGGACTGAAGCTTTCTTT.

The chain has TRBV5-4 and TRBJ2-5; 9 bases align to TRBD1. CDR3 length equals 13 residues. The J segment lost 5 bases and the V segment lost 4 bases, leaving 3 bases of the junction unmatched. Germline CDR1 and CDR2: SGHNT and YYREEE (reference sequence). CDR3 residues: CASSADRGETQYF. The CDR3 bases are TGTGCCAGCAGCGCAGACAGGGGGGAGACCCAGTACTTC.

The chain joins TRBV20-1 to TRBJ1-2; D uncertain. The CDR3 has 14 amino acids. Germline-derived CDR1 and CDR2 are DFQATT and SNEGSKA (reference sequence). Trimming stripped 3 bases from V and 5 bases from J, with 16 bases between. In DNA form, the CDR3 reads TGCAGTGCTAGTGGGCCAGGAGACCCGTATGGCTACACCTTC. This gives the protein CSASGPGDPYGYTF.

The chain has TRBV14 and TRBJ1-6; D is ambiguous. This CDR3 is built from 12 residues. Germline CDR1 is SGHDN and CDR2 is FVKESK. Trimming left V 1 base short and J 13 bases short, with 8 bases between. Written as DNA, the CDR3 is TGTGCCAGCAGCCAAGGTCTGGTTCCCCTCCACTTT. It specifies CASSQGLVPLHF. The whole variable domain, filled in from reference TRBV14 and TRBJ1-6, reads EAGVTQFPSHSVIEKGQTVTLRCDPISGHDNLYWYRRVMGKEIKFLLHFVKESKQDESGMPNNRFLAERTGGTYSTLKVQPAELEDSGVYFCASSQGLVPLHFGNGTRLTVT.

V and J are TRBV27 and TRBJ2-1, with D uncertain. CDR3 size: 17 residues. The germline V gene has CDR1 MNHEY and CDR2 SMNVEV (reference sequence). Trimming removed 2 bases from V and 0 bases from J, with 14 bases in between. The CDR3 DNA follows: TGTGCCAGCAGTTTAGCGTTCGCGGCGATCTCCTACAATGAGCAGTTCTTC. This sequence encodes CASSLAFAAISYNEQFF.

The chain carries TRBV11-3 and TRBJ1-5; D is undetermined. The CDR3 totals 17 residues. Trimming cost V 5 bases and J 3 bases, with 20 bases left between them. CDR1 and CDR2 (germline): SGHNT, YENEEA. The CDR3, as DNA: TGTGCCAGCAGCCCAAAGGGCCCAGCTAGCTTCAATCAGCCCCAGCATTTT. Residues: CASSPKGPASFNQPQHF.

The J gene is TRBJ1-2, the V gene TRBV6-5; D is unresolved. The CDR3 has 15 amino acids. V was shortened by 5 bases and J by 0 bases, with 13 bases between the two germline ends. Germline loops: CDR1 MNHEY, CDR2 SVGAGI. As DNA, the CDR3 is TGTGCCAGCAGTCCAGACATGCCAGCTAACTATGGCTACACCTTC. Translated: CASSPDMPANYGYTF.

The DNA for the CDR3 is TGTGCCAGCAGCGTAGTGGATAACAGGGAGACCCAGTACTTC. Protein sequence: CASSVVDNRETQYF. The rearrangement links TRBV9 to TRBJ2-5; a possible D gene is TRBD1 (5 bases). Between the trimmed V and J ends, which lost 0 bases and 5 bases, there was a span of 11 bases. CDR1 and CDR2 from the germline V gene are SGDLS and YYNGEE. CDR3 size: 14 residues.

V and J are TRBV28 and TRBJ2-7, with TRBD2 matching over 9 bases. This CDR3 spans 14 amino acids. With V trimmed by 5 bases and J by 6 bases, 8 bases remained unmatched. CDR1 MDHEN and CDR2 SYDVKM come from the germline V gene. The CDR3 coding sequence is TGTGCCAGCAGTGTACTAGCGGGTCTTGGCGAGCAGTACTTC. Amino acid sequence: CASSVLAGLGEQYF.

The chain couples TRBV6-2 or TRBV6-3 to TRBJ2-2; 8 nucleotides agree with TRBD2. V dropped 2 bases and J dropped 2; count of bases not matched to a gene: 7. Germline loops: CDR1 MNHEY, CDR2 SVGEGT. The CDR3 extends over 17 amino acids. CDR3 sequence (DNA): TGTGCCAGCAGTTACCCGGCCGGGGGGGCTAACACCGGGGAGCTGTTTTTT. Translation gives CASSYPAGGANTGELFF.

V usage is TRBV28 and J usage is TRBJ2-3, with D perhaps matching TRBD2 (7 bases). The germline V gene encodes CDR1 MDHEN and CDR2 SYDVKM. The CDR3 has 16 residues. The V gene lost 1 base and the J gene lost 1 base, with 12 bases spanning the gap. The CDR3 coding sequence is TGTGCCAGCAGTTTATTACGGGGGGCAGGCACAGATACGCAGTATTTT. It codes for CASSLLRGAGTDTQYF.

V is TRBV2 and J is TRBJ1-6; D not resolved. This CDR3 has 15 residues. The germline V and J ends were trimmed by 4 bases and 10 bases, with 17 bases remaining between them. Per germline, CDR1 SNHLY and CDR2 FYNNEI. In nucleotides, the CDR3 is TGTGCCAGCAGTGTAGGTCGGCCATCCGGGTCACCCCTCCACTTT. Residues: CASSVGRPSGSPLHF.

This clone appeared a single time. The gene calls are TRBV19 and TRBJ1-5; 7 bases are shared with TRBD1. The V gene's germline CDR1 is LNHDA and CDR2 SQIVND (reference sequence). V shed 7 bases and J 0 bases; nucleotides not matched to a gene: 15. CDR3 length: 18 residues. CDR3: CASTTGTAVPYSNQPQHF. CDR3 in DNA: TGTGCCAGTACCACCGGGACAGCTGTCCCTTATAGCAATCAGCCCCAGCATTTT.

The V and J genes are TRBV4-1 and TRBJ1-5, with no clear D. Germline CDR1 reads MGHRA; CDR2 reads YSYEKL. The germline V and J ends were trimmed by 4 bases and 0 bases, with 13 bases remaining between them. CDR3 size: 16 residues. The CDR3 protein is CASSPQSQNSNQPQHF. The CDR3 region has the DNA TGCGCCAGCAGCCCCCAGTCACAGAATAGCAATCAGCCCCAGCATTTT.

The CDR3 sequence is CASSEPRGTGGSKNIQYF. CDR3 nucleotides: TGTGCCAGCAGTGAGCCCAGAGGGACAGGGGGATCCAAAAACATTCAGTACTTC. The chain combines TRBV2 with TRBJ2-4, with TRBD1 identical over 11 bases. The CDR3 covers 18 residues. Germline CDR1 SNHLY, CDR2 FYNNEI. With V trimmed by 3 bases and J by 2 bases, 9 bases remained unmatched. The full variable domain, with the rest looked up from reference TRBV2 and TRBJ2-4, is EPEVTQTPSHQVTQMGQEVILRCVPISNHLYFYWYRQILGQKVEFLVSFYNNEISEKSEIFDDQFSVERPDGSNFTLKIRSTKLEDSAMYFCASSEPRGTGGSKNIQYFGAGTRLSVL.

The chain carries TRBV6-1 and TRBJ2-1; 7 bases match TRBD1. The germline V gene has CDR1 MNHNS and CDR2 SASEGT. The CDR3 has 16 residues. The trim removed 3 bases at V and 0 bases at J, leaving 5 bases unmatched. The CDR3: CASSDPGQSSYNEQFF. Written as DNA, the CDR3 is TGTGCCAGCAGTGATCCGGGACAGAGCTCCTACAATGAGCAGTTCTTC.